This TCR beta chain was sequenced in a study of blood T cell repertoires in COVID-19 (dated by TCRdb to 2020 to 2021). As for the study more broadly: Samples from collaborators originated in the United States, Italy and Spain and spanned both the acute and convalescent phases of COVID-19. The sample metadata nearly always contained a de-identified subject ID, COVID-19 status, age in years and sex. Where available, HLA class I and class II types were taken from metadata supplied by the sample provider and were not determined by assay-based typing. The repertoires were released in a freely available public database meant as a resource for research on the immune response to SARS-CoV-2. The samples were drawn from the first 160 participants of the ongoing ImmuneRACE study and from under 1,500 subjects provided by 6 global collaborators. Deeply sampled blood TCRbeta repertoires from subjects exposed to, actively infected with, or recovered from COVID-19 were included in the dataset. The prospective study material was composed of cDNA or gDNA derived from T cells, B-cell-depleted T cells, or PBMCs. The study at large found these results: Clinical and demographic metadata were provided uncurated, with the amount varying by source and participant.

The germline V gene yields SGHRS for CDR1 and YFSETQ for CDR2. Counted from cysteine to phenylalanine, this CDR3 has 15 amino acids. Left in the record is the CDR3 DNA by itself, 45 bases read in frame from the first base. V is trimmed back by 0 bases and J by 5 bases, and the junction contains 4 bases that no gene match accounts for. Each collaborating institution followed its own protocols to collect whole blood in K2EDTA tubes. For TCRbeta analysis, collaborators shipped samples in one of three forms: frozen whole blood, isolated PBMCs, or DNA extracted from either of those sample types. TCRbeta CDR3 regions were amplified from genomic DNA using the immunoSEQ Assay, a bias-controlled multiplex PCR. For the original study's pipeline: The number of nucleated cells in each sample was estimated by amplification of reference gene primers within the assay. To quantify the absolute abundance of each unique TCRbeta CDR3 rearrangement, sequence reads were collapsed and filtered. Productive Simpson clonality was computed per sample as the square root of Simpson's diversity index over productive rearrangements. Imported from immuneACCESS, the table was reduced by TCRdb to in-frame sequences with V and J called. These copies leave out some clones; in studies compared against another copy, an unresolved V gene accounts for under half, and the cause of the remainder is not known. V, J and clone size reflect that table, while D and trimming were determined from the DNA. The sample has 75,000 to 90,000 clones on record, around nine tenths of them singletons. Together, the top ten hold approximately 5% of the sample.

Note on this clone: No antigen is known for it. The sample holds no much larger clone one base away, and base qualities are not on file.

The chain employs TRBV5-1 and TRBJ2-2, with 7 central nucleotides matching TRBD1. The sequenced sample consisted of peripheral blood. The clonotype was recovered from a human donor in a cohort sampled during active COVID-19. The CDR3 protein is CASSLVETGTGELFF. The nucleotides read TGCGCCAGCAGCTTGGTGGAGACAGGGACCGGGGAGCTGTTTTTT. Beyond the CDR3, the reference TRBV5-1 and TRBJ2-2 genes provide the residues; the full variable domain reads: KAGVTQTPRYLIKTRGQQVTLSCSPISGHRSVSWYQQTPGQGLQFLFEYFSETQRNKGNFPGRFSGRQFSNSRSEMNVSTLELGDSALYLCASSLVETGTGELFFGEGSRLTVL.